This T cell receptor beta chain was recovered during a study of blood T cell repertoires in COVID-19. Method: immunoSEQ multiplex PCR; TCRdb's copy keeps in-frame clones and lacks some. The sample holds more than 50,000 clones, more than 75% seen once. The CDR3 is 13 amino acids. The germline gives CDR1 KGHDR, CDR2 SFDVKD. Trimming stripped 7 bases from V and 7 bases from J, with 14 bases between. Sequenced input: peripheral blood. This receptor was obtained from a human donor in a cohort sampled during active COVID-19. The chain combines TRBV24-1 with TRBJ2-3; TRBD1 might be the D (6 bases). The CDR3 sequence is CATSRPGENTQYF. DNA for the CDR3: TGTGCCACCAGCCGGCCAGGGGAAAATACGCAGTATTTT.